The present T cell receptor beta chain was sequenced within a study of cytomegalovirus exposure and HLA in healthy donors. 13 Jbeta primers and 60 Vbeta primers were used for the PCR. Using immunoSEQ multiplex PCR, the repertoire was profiled, and TCRdb retains in-frame clones only, with some absent. The data show more than 90,000 clones, with roughly 80% seen just once and over 3.5% held by the top ten. Points from the study as a whole: A highly shared variant cluster was judged a likely technical artifact.

The CDR3 spans 17 residues. Trimming removed 5 bases from V and 4 bases from J; junction bases left unmatched: 16. In germline, CDR1 is SNHLY, CDR2 FYNNEI. Worth noting for this clone: Its antigen is as yet unknown.

Source material: PBMCs. The sequence came from a middle-aged man in good health and CMV-seronegative. V is TRBV2 and J is TRBJ1-1; 7 bases fit TRBD1. In DNA form, the CDR3 reads TGTGCCAGCAGTCAATACCATGCCGGACAGGTACCCACTGAAGCTTTCTTT. Its translation is CASSQYHAGQVPTEAFF.